This TCR beta chain comes out of a study of T cell responses to AZD1222 COVID-19 vaccine. This clone was seen more than once but under ten times. Its antigen is still unknown. Study-level findings and limits: Clonal diversity was possibly underestimated; the donors were predominantly white British and more often female. Among AZD1222 vaccinees, only five to seven were seropositive at baseline. Nearly half of unique spike-specific TCRs reportedly avoided B.1.351 and B.1.1.7 mutated regions.

Some clones are missing from TCRdb's copy, which holds only in-frame ones; the method was immunoSEQ multiplex PCR. The sample lists roughly 80,000 clones; more than 75% were seen once. Here the sequenced sample was peripheral blood, taken on day 0 of MenACWY control vaccination. This receptor was taken from an adult in good health.

The CDR3 sequence is CAIQGDYGYTF. The CDR3 nucleotides are TGTGCCATACAGGGCGACTATGGCTACACCTTC. The rearrangement joins TRBV28 to TRBJ1-2, with TRBD1 as a possible D gene (6 bases). V shed 10 bases and J shed 3 bases, with 9 bases lying between them. Germline-derived CDR1 and CDR2 are MDHEN and SYDVKM. The CDR3 is 11 residues long.